This TCR beta chain was profiled in a study of T cells in Graves' hyperthyroidism and ophthalmopathy. There were TCR beta CDR3 regions amplified from RNA transcripts. HTBI primers drove first-round RT-PCR of the TCR CDR3. Each CDR3 protein gets one entry after TCRdb re-called the multiplex PCR reads with MiXCR. Counted here are roughly 420,000 distinct CDR3 sequences, 15% to 18% occurring once; the ten biggest clones make up approximately 14%. Germline values: CDR1 DFQATT, CDR2 SNEGSKA (reference sequence). This CDR3 contains 14 residues. From more than 9 ml of fresh peripheral blood, PBMCs were isolated.

The clonotype was recovered from a woman between 18 and 29 years old with Graves' hyperthyroidism. Sequenced material: blood. The chain recombines TRBV20-1 with TRBJ2-1; the D call may be TRBD1 or TRBD2 (5 bases each). The DNA of the CDR3 is TGCAGCGTTCTCGGGGCGACCAAATACAATGAGCAGTTCTTC. Encoded protein: CSVLGATKYNEQFF.